The source of this TCR beta chain is a study of Ad26.COV2.S vaccination and SARS-CoV-2 variants. Only in-frame clones appear in the TCRdb table, and some are missing; sequencing was by immunoSEQ multiplex PCR. This table holds hundreds of thousands of clones, around 89% found once. The treatment is: roughly 20 received Ad26.COV2.S at low or high dose, single or two shots; 5 received placebo; per-sample allocation not given. Samples were taken on day 63 after the first vaccine or placebo injection. Aged 18-55 years, donor was enrolled in Boston in about 2020. Concerning this clone itself: Its target is unknown.

Study observations and caveats: Recipients of vaccine and of placebo showed similar breadth of their non-spike TCR repertoires. The authors reported substantial breadth in spike-specific CD8+ and CD4+ T cell responses after vaccination. Estimates derived from TCR breadth and depth analyses may have underestimated total T cell responses.

This TCR was recovered from a person between 18 and 60 years old who received the Ad26.COV2.S COVID-19 vaccine or a placebo. Sequencing was performed on peripheral blood, taken in a trial of Ad26.COV2.S vaccine versus placebo.

Here the CDR3 DNA reads TGTGCCAGCTCACCCCTCCCGGGACTAGCGGGGCCCAACACAGATACGCAGTATTTT. As protein: CASSPLPGLAGPNTDTQYF. The chain carries TRBV18 and TRBJ2-3, with 13 nucleotides matching TRBD2. The CDR3 has 19 residues. V lost 3 bases, J lost 2 bases, and 11 bases stayed unmatched. Per germline, CDR1 KGHSH and CDR2 LQKENI.